These 22 T cell receptor beta chains were sequenced from one sample in a study of T-cell reconstitution after alpha-beta-depleted transplantation in children. Unique molecular identifiers were incorporated during preparation of the TCRbeta library. TCRdb passed the PCR reads through MiXCR, listing each CDR3 protein once. The profile shows 100,000 to 120,000 distinct CDR3 sequences, approximately 10% of them singletons. The starting material was PBMCs from the stem cell graft donor, obtained from the stem cell graft. The source is a human donor who donated a stem cell graft to a child with acute lymphoblastic leukemia.

This clonotype has ten or more counts. The V and J genes are TRBV7-8 and TRBJ1-2, with a weak D call TRBD1 (6 bases). The germline V gene has CDR1 SGHVS and CDR2 FQNEAQ. V lost 3 bases and J lost 6, with 14 bases in between. The CDR3 spans 14 residues. The CDR3, as DNA: TGTGCCAGCAGCTTCAGGGAGGGGGGGGATGGCTACACCTTC. This encodes CASSFREGGDGYTF.

This clonotype was picked up many times. The chain couples TRBV5-1 to TRBJ2-2; TRBD1 or TRBD2 may be the D gene (5 bases each). Trimming removed 4 bases from V and 0 bases from J, with 13 bases in between. The CDR3 consists of 16 residues. The germline V gene has CDR1 SGHRS and CDR2 YFSETQ. Written as DNA, the CDR3 is TGCGCCAGCAGCACCCCCGGGACGTCGAACACCGGGGAGCTGTTTTTT. It codes for CASSTPGTSNTGELFF.

At least ten counts were recorded for this clonotype. The chain uses TRBV12-3 or TRBV12-4 and TRBJ2-7; D possibly matches TRBD1 or TRBD2 (5 bases each). Trimming stripped 3 bases from V and 1 base from J, with 10 bases between. This CDR3 has 14 residues. The CDR3 protein is CASSFVEGSYEQYF. CDR3 DNA: TGTGCCAGCAGTTTCGTCGAGGGGTCCTACGAGCAGTACTTC.

This clonotype was seen ten or more times. The chain has TRBV30 and TRBJ2-5; D may be TRBD2 (6 bases). Trimming left V 2 bases short and J 1 base short, with 8 bases between. CDR1 and CDR2 (germline): GTSNPN, SVGIG (reference sequence). The CDR3 spans 13 residues. This CDR3 reads CAWSSGRQETQYF. The CDR3 DNA reads TGTGCCTGGAGTAGCGGGCGCCAAGAGACCCAGTACTTC.

This clonotype was seen only a few times. The rearrangement links TRBV7-9 to TRBJ2-7, with 12 bases matching TRBD2. This CDR3 spans 15 amino acids. CDR1 is SEHNR and CDR2 is FQNEAQ in the germline V gene (reference sequence). V lost 5 bases, J lost 5 bases, and 7 bases stayed unmatched. The CDR3 bases are TGTGCCAGCAGCCCGTGGGGACTAGCGGGCGACGAGCAGTACTTC. It is translated as CASSPWGLAGDEQYF. Using reference TRBV7-9 and TRBJ2-7 for the parts outside the CDR3, the full variable domain is DTGVSQNPRHKITKRGQNVTFRCDPISEHNRLYWYRQTLGQGPEFLTYFQNEAQLEKSRLLSDRFSAERPKGSFSTLEIQRTEQGDSAMYLCASSPWGLAGDEQYFGPGTRLTVT.

This clonotype was counted many times. The rearrangement uses TRBV10-2 and TRBJ1-4; D remains unclear. V shed 9 bases and J shed 8 bases, with 16 bases lying between them. Germline V CDR1 and CDR2: WSHSY, SAAADI. The CDR3 runs to 13 residues. The CDR3 region is CASGGGVGEKLFF. In DNA, the CDR3 is TGCGCCAGTGGAGGAGGAGTAGGGGAAAAACTGTTTTTT.

This clonotype was detected many times. V and J are TRBV16 and TRBJ2-3, with D maybe TRBD1 (6 bases). The V end was cut by 0 bases, the J end by 3 bases, with 7 bases between. The germline V gene encodes CDR1 KGHSY and CDR2 FQNENV. The CDR3 runs 14 residues. The CDR3 is CASSQSGATDTQYF. The CDR3 region has the DNA TGTGCCAGCAGCCAATCGGGGGCTACAGATACGCAGTATTTT.

This clonotype showed up many times. CDR3 protein: CASSSYGGELFF. CDR3 in DNA: TGTGCCAGCAGCTCCTACGGCGGTGAGCTGTTTTTT. This rearrangement joins TRBV7-2 to TRBJ2-2; D gene uncertain. CDR3 length equals 12 residues. CDR1 SGHTA and CDR2 FQGNSA come from the germline V gene. The V end lost 4 bases, the J end lost 11 bases, and 11 bases lay between the germline ends.

Note on this clonotype: Mismatch with germline at one junction end may stem from a read error. The CDR3 nucleotides read TGTACCAGCTTAGGTCTACCGGGACAACCTTCCACAGATACGCAGTATTTT. As protein: CTSLGLPGQPSTDTQYF. The rearrangement uses TRBV12-3 or TRBV12-4 and TRBJ2-3; D might be TRBD1 (6 bases). The CDR3 loop spans 17 amino acids.

This clonotype was recorded at least ten times. The chain is built from TRBV6-5 and TRBJ1-5; D gene uncertain. The germline V and J ends were trimmed by 7 bases and 7 bases, with 14 bases remaining between them. The CDR3 has 13 residues. The germline V gene has CDR1 MNHEY and CDR2 SVGAGI. CDR3 residues: CASTQRVGQPQHF. In DNA form, the CDR3 reads TGTGCCAGCACCCAAAGGGTAGGGCAGCCCCAGCATTTT.

This clonotype occurred many times. The V call is TRBV6-2 or TRBV6-3, the J call TRBJ2-7; no definite D call. The germline V and J ends were trimmed by 2 bases and 3 bases, with 11 bases remaining between them. The CDR3 has 14 residues. Germline V gives CDR1 MNHEY, CDR2 SVGEGT. CDR3 sequence (DNA): TGTGCCAGCAGTTACGCCGCCAGAAACTACGAGCAGTACTTC. Amino acid sequence: CASSYAARNYEQYF.

This clonotype was recorded many times. The V call is TRBV11-2, the J call TRBJ2-1; 9 bases match TRBD2. The length of the CDR3 is 16 residues. Looked up from germline, CDR1 is SGHAT and CDR2 is FQNNGV. The V and J ends lost 1 base and 5 bases, in that order; junction bases with no gene match: 6. The CDR3 DNA follows: TGTGCCAGCAGCTTAGTATCTCTAGCGGGACACAATGAGCAGTTCTTC. Protein sequence: CASSLVSLAGHNEQFF.

This clonotype was seen ten or more times. V gene TRBV28 combines with J gene TRBJ2-3, with D tentatively TRBD2 (7 bases). The CDR3 contains 16 residues. Germline V gene lookup returns CDR1 MDHEN and CDR2 SYDVKM. Between the trimmed V and J ends, which lost 8 bases and 5 bases, there was a span of 23 bases. CDR3 in amino acids: CASGQSGVAGKDTQYF. The DNA of the CDR3 is TGTGCCAGCGGACAGAGCGGGGTTGCGGGAAAAGATACGCAGTATTTT.

There are many counts of this clonotype. The V call is TRBV7-9, the J call TRBJ2-1; 9 bases line up with TRBD1. This CDR3 has 15 residues. With 5 bases clipped from V and 6 bases from J, the junction kept 8 bases outside the gene matches. Per germline, CDR1 SEHNR and CDR2 FQNEAQ (reference sequence). The CDR3 DNA sequence: TGTGCCAGCAGCCCATCGGACAGGGGTGGCAATGAGCAGTTCTTC. Its protein product is CASSPSDRGGNEQFF.

Many counts were recorded for this clonotype. The V and J genes are TRBV9 and TRBJ1-4; possibly TRBD1 for D (5 bases). The CDR3 has 14 residues. V lost 0 bases and J lost 3, with 6 bases in between. The germline V gene encodes CDR1 SGDLS and CDR2 YYNGEE. CDR3 sequence: CASSVGDPNEKLFF. The CDR3 nucleotides are TGTGCCAGCAGCGTAGGGGACCCTAATGAAAAACTGTTTTTT.

The sample holds many counts of this clonotype. V gene TRBV29-1 combines with J gene TRBJ2-3; D not certain. V gave up 4 bases and J gave up 0 bases, with 5 bases separating them. This CDR3 contains 12 residues. Germline CDR1 SQVTM, CDR2 ANQGSEA. CDR3 amino acids: CSVATSTDTQYF. In nucleotides, the CDR3 is TGCAGCGTTGCTACTAGCACAGATACGCAGTATTTT.

This clonotype showed up many times. The chain recombines TRBV6-2 or TRBV6-3 with TRBJ2-3; 7 bases line up with TRBD2. The germline gives CDR1 MNHEY, CDR2 SVGEGT. V lost 7 bases and J lost 6; bases outside the gene matches: 7. This CDR3 is built from 13 residues. The CDR3 coding sequence is TGTGCCAGCAAGCGGGGCCCTCCCGATACGCAGTATTTT. As protein: CASKRGPPDTQYF.

This clonotype was found many times. The V and J genes are TRBV4-2 and TRBJ2-3; 11 nucleotides match TRBD2. The CDR3 is 18 amino acids. V trimming: 0 bases; J trimming: 4 bases; junction bases outside the gene matches: 9. Germline CDR1 and CDR2: LGHNA and YNFKEQ. The CDR3 sequence is CASSQEGAGLAASDTQYF. DNA of the CDR3: TGTGCCAGCAGCCAAGAGGGAGCGGGACTAGCGGCGTCAGATACGCAGTATTTT.

This clonotype was picked up many times. The chain joins TRBV6-2 or TRBV6-3 to TRBJ2-5; TRBD2 is a possible D gene (5 bases). This CDR3 is built from 15 residues. Trimming shortened V by 4 bases and J by 3 bases, and 15 bases separated the two germline ends. CDR1 is MNHEY, CDR2 SVGEGT, per germline. CDR3 in DNA: TGTGCCAGCAGTTCCCCGTGGGAGAGGGAAGAGACCCAGTACTTC. Protein product: CASSSPWEREETQYF.

This clonotype was seen more than once but under ten times. J is TRBJ2-5 and V is TRBV24-1, with D uncertain. Trimming shortened V by 4 bases and J by 5 bases, and 10 bases separated the two germline ends. Germline lookup yields CDR1 KGHDR and CDR2 SFDVKD. The CDR3 extends over 13 amino acids. CDR3 sequence: CATSEPEKETQYF. The CDR3 DNA sequence: TGTGCCACCAGTGAGCCCGAGAAGGAGACCCAGTACTTC.

About this clonotype: This may come from a read error, since a much larger clone is one base off. No conserved phenylalanine or tryptophan ends this CDR3, so it is likely a read error. This sequence joins TRBV20-1 and TRBJ1-3; no reliable D call. Germline V gene sequence: CDR1 DFQATT, CDR2 SNEGSKA (reference sequence). Trimming cost V 7 bases and J 4 bases, with 8 bases left between them. The CDR3 has 11 amino acids. The CDR3 protein is CSVMGGNTIYI. CDR3 in DNA: TGCAGTGTTATGGGGGGAAACACCATATATATT.

In this sample, this clonotype turned up a few times. CDR3 loop: CASSYPGQGAWYEQYF. CDR3 sequence (DNA): TGTGCCAGCAGCTACCCGGGACAGGGGGCATGGTACGAGCAGTACTTC. The rearrangement links TRBV7-2 to TRBJ2-7; TRBD1 agrees at 12 bases. J lost 4 bases, V lost 4 bases, and 8 bases had no gene match. The germline V gene has CDR1 SGHTA and CDR2 FQGNSA. The CDR3 is 16 amino acids.